Below, one T cell receptor beta chain is given with its context. Its antigen is unidentified. CDR3 length: 16 residues. Germline lookup yields CDR1 MNHNS and CDR2 SASEGT. V dropped 2 bases and J dropped 5; count of bases not matched to a gene: 7. This record comes from a study of Ad26.COV2.S vaccination and SARS-CoV-2 variants. Study results and caveats: Total T cell responses may have been underestimated by the TCR breadth and depth analyses.

Treatment given: around 19 received Ad26.COV2.S at low or high dose, single or two shots; roughly five received placebo; per-sample allocation not given. Collection of the samples took place on day 63 after the first injection of vaccine or placebo. An Ad26 vector expressing Wuhan-strain SARS-CoV-2 spike constituted the vaccine. Sequenced by immunoSEQ multiplex PCR; TCRdb stores in-frame clones only, minus some. This table holds hundreds of thousands of clones, approximately 89% found once. This clonotype was sampled from a person between 18 and 65 years old who received the Ad26.COV2.S COVID-19 vaccine or a placebo. The rearrangement links TRBV6-1 to TRBJ2-5; 11 nucleotides line up with TRBD2. This specimen was peripheral blood, taken in a trial of Ad26.COV2.S vaccine versus placebo. In DNA form, the CDR3 reads TGTGCCAGCAGTGAAAGGGTTCTAGCGGGGGGTGAGACCCAGTACTTC. The encoded protein is CASSERVLAGGETQYF.